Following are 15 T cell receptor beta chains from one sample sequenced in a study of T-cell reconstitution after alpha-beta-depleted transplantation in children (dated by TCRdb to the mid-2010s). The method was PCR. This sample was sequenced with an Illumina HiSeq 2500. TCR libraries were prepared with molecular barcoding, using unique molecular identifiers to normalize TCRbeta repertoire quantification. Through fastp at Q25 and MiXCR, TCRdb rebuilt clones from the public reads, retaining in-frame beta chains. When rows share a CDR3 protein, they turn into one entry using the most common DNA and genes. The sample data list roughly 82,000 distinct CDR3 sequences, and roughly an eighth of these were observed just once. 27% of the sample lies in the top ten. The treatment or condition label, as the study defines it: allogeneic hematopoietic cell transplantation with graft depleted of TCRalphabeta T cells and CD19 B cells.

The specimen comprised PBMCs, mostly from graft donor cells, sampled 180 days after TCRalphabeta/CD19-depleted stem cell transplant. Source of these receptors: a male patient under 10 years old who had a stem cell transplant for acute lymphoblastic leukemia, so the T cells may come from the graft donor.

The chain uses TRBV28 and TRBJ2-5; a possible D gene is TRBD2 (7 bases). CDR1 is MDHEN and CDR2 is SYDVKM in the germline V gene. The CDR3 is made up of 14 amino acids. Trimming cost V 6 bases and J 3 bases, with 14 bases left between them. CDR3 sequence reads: CASRTRGAEETQYF. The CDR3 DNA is TGTGCCAGCAGAACCCGGGGGGCGGAAGAGACCCAGTACTTC.

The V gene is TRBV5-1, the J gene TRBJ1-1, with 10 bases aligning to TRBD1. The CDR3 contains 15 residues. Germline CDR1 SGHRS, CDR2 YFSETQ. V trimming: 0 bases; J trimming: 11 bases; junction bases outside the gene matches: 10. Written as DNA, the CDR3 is TGCGCCAGCAGCTTGGGCTGGGACAGGGGCGAAAGGGCTTTCTTT. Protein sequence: CASSLGWDRGERAFF.

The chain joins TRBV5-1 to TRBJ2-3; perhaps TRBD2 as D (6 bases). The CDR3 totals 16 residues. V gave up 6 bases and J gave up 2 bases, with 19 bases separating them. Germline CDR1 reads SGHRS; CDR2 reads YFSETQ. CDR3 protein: CASMVGGTYATDTQYF. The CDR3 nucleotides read TGCGCCAGCATGGTGGGCGGGACCTATGCCACAGATACGCAGTATTTT.

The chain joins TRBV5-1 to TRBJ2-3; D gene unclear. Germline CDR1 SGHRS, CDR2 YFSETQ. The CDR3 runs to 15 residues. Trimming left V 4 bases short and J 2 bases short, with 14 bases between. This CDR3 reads CASSTPMDYTDTQYF. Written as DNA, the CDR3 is TGCGCCAGCAGCACCCCCATGGATTACACAGATACGCAGTATTTT.

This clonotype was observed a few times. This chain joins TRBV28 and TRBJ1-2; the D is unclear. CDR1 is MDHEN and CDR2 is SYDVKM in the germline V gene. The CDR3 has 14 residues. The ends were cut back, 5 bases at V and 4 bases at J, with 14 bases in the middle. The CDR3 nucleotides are TGTGCCAGCAGTCCTACCGGGCGTTTCTATGGCTACACCTTC. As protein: CASSPTGRFYGYTF.

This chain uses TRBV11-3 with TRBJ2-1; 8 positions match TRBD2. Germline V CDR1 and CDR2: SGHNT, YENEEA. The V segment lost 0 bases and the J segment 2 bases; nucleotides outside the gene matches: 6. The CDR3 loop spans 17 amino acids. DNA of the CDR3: TGTGCCAGCAGCTTAGATATACTAGCGGCAACCTACAATGAGCAGTTCTTC. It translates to CASSLDILAATYNEQFF. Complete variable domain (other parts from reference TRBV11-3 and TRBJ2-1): EAGVVQSPRYKIIEKKQPVAFWCNPISGHNTLYWYLQNLGQGPELLIRYENEEAVDDSQLPKDRFSAERLKGVDSTLKIQPAELGDSAVYLCASSLDILAATYNEQFFGPGTRLTVL.

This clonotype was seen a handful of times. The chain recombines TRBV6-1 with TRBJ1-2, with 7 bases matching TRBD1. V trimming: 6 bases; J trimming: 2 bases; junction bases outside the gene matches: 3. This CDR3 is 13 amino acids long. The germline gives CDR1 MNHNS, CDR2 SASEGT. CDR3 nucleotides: TGTGCCAGCAGACCGACAGGGAACTATGGCTACACCTTC. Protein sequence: CASRPTGNYGYTF.

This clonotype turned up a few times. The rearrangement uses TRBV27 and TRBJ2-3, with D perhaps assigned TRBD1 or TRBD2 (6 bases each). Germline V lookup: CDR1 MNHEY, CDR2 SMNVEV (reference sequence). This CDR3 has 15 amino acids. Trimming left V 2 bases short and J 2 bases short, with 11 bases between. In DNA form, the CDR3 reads TGTGCCAGCAGTTTACGGAGGGGGTTCACAGATACGCAGTATTTT. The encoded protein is CASSLRRGFTDTQYF.

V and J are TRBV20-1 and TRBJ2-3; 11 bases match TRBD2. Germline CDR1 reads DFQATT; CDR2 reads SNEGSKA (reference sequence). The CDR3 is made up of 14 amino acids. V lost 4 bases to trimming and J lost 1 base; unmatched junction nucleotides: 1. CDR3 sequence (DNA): TGCAGTGCTAAGGGACTAGCGGGCACAGATACGCAGTATTTT. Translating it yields CSAKGLAGTDTQYF.

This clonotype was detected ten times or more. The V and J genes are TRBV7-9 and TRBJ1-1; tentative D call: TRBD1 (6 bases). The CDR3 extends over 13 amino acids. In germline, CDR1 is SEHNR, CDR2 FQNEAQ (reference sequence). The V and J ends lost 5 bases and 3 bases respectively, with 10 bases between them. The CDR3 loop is CASSTGTYTEAFF. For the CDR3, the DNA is TGTGCCAGCAGCACAGGGACGTACACTGAAGCTTTCTTT. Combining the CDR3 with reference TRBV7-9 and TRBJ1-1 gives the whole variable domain DTGVSQNPRHKITKRGQNVTFRCDPISEHNRLYWYRQTLGQGPEFLTYFQNEAQLEKSRLLSDRFSAERPKGSFSTLEIQRTEQGDSAMYLCASSTGTYTEAFFGQGTRLTVV.

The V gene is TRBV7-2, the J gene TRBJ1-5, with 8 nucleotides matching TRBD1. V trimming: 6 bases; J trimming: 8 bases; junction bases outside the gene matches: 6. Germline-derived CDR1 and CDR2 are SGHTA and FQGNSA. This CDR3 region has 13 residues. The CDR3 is CASSFRGREPQHF. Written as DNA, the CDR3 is TGTGCCAGCAGTTTCAGGGGGCGAGAGCCCCAGCATTTT.

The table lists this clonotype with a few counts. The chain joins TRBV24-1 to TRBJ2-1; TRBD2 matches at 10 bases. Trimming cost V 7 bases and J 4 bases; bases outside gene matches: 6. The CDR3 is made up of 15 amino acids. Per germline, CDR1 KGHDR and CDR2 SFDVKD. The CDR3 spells CATSRTSGTYNEQFF. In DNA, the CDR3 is TGTGCCACCAGCCGAACTAGCGGGACTTACAATGAGCAGTTCTTC.

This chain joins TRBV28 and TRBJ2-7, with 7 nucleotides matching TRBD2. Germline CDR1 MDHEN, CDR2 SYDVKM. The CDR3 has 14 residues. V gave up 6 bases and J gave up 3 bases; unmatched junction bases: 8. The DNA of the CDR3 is TGTGCCAGCAGCGTAAGCGGGGCTCTCTACGAGCAGTACTTC. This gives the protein CASSVSGALYEQYF.

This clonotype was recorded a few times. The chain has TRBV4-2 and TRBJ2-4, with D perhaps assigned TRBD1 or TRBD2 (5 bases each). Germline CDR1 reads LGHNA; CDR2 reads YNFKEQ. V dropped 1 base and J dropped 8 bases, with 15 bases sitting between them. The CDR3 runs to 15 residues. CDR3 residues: CASSQAGRPGYIQYF. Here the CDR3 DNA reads TGTGCCAGCAGCCAAGCGGGACGGCCTGGATACATTCAGTACTTC.

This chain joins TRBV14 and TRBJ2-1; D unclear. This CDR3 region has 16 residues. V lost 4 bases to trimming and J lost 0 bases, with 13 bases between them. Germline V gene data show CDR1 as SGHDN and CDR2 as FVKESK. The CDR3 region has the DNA TGTGCCAGCAGCCCCCTCCGAGGAAGCTCCTACAATGAGCAGTTCTTC. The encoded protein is CASSPLRGSSYNEQFF.